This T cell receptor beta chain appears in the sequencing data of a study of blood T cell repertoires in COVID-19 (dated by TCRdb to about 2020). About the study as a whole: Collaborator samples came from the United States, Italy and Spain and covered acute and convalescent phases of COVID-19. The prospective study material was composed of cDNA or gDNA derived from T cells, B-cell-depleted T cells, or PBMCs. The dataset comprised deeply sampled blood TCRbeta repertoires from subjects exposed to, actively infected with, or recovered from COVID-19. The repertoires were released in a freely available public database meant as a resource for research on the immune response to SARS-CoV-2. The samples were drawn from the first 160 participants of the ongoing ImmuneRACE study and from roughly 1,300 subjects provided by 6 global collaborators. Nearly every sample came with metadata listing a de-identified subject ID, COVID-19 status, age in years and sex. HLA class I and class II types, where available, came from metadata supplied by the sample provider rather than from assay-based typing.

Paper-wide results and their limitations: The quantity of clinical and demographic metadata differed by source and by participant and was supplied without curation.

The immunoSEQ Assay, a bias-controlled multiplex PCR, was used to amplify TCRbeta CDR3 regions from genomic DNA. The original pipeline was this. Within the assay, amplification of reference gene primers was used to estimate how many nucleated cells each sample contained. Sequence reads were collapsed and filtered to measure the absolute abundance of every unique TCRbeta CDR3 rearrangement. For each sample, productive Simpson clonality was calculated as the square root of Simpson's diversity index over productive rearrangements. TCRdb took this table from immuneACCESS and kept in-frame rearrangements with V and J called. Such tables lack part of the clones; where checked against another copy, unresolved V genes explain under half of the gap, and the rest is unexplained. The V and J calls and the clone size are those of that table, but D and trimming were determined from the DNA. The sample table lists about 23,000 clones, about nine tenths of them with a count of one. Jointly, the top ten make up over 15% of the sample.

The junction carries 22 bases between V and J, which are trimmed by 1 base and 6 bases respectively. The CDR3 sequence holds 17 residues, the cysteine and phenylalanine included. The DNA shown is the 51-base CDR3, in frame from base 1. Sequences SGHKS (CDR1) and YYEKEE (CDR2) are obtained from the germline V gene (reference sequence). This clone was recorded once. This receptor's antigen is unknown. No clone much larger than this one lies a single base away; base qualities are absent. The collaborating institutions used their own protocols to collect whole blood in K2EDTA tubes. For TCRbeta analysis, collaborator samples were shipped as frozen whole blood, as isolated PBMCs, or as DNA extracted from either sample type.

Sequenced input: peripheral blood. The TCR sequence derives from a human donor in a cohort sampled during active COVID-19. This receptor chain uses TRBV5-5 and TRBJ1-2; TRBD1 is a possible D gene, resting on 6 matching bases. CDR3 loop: CASSLTLTGTRRDGYTF. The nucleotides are TGTGCCAGCAGCTTGACCCTGACAGGAACCCGTCGGGATGGCTACACCTTC.